The present T cell receptor beta chain was sequenced within a study of tumor and adjacent non-tumor tissue in lung cancer. About the research overall: The patients, around 10 men and several women, were about 31 to 80 with stage I to III disease.

This sample's RNA came from whole unsorted tissue. Distant lung tissue was collected more than 3 cm away from the tumor edge. The CDR3 covers 14 residues. A modified ARM-PCR protocol with three rounds of nested PCR amplified TCRbeta. TCRdb reprocessed the multiplex PCR reads with MiXCR, giving one entry per CDR3 protein. In the table there are more than 85,000 distinct CDR3 sequences, 60% to 80% of which are singletons. With respect to this clonotype: Its cognate antigen is unknown. The CDR3 end shows no conserved phenylalanine or tryptophan, and so a read error is likely.

Study outcomes and limitations: Shorter survival was associated with higher TCR diversity in tumors. Compared with tumor, normal lung showed significantly lower TCR diversity.

Sequenced material: distant non-tumor lung tissue. This clonotype was sampled from a man in his fifties or sixties with non-small cell lung cancer. The chain carries TRBV12-3 or TRBV12-4 and TRBJ2-2, with 7 bases lining up with TRBD1. The CDR3 sequence: CVSSYNRGTGELFV. CDR3 in DNA: TGTGTCAGCAGTTACAACAGGGGCACCGGGGAGCTGTTTGTT.